This T cell receptor beta chain was found in a study of monozygotic twins with inflammatory bowel disease. The study's findings and limits: Lower sharing of clonotypes with other individuals was seen in IBD patients than in healthy twins. This was most marked in patients showing signs of disease activity.

The CDR3 sequence is 14 residues long. Germline V gene sequence: CDR1 LNHDA, CDR2 SQIVND (reference sequence). TCR libraries were prepared from 3,500 to 4,000 ng total RNA each. Samples each yielded cDNA through eight separate reactions. Following a re-call of the 5' RACE reads, TCRdb has one entry per CDR3 protein and lacks DNA. The sample includes approximately 420,000 distinct CDR3 sequences. Details on this clonotype: The antigen is undetermined.

The sequence came from a human donor with ulcerative colitis or Crohn's disease, or a healthy co-twin of an affected twin (not recorded which). The sequenced sample consisted of blood. This chain joins TRBV19 and TRBJ2-5; without DNA, the TCRdb call of TRBD1 cannot be checked. The CDR3 protein is CASKLDRAGETQYF.